A single sample is the source of the 21 T cell receptor beta chains below, sequenced in a study of breast tumors, draining lymph nodes, adjacent tissues. Axillary draining lymph nodes of breast cancer patients supplied the node samples. TCRdb re-derived calls from the multiplex PCR reads in MiXCR, one entry per CDR3 protein. The table lists 180,000 or so distinct CDR3 sequences, 25% to 40% of them singletons. The source material was axillary lymph node tissue. The source is a female donor with breast cancer. Some clones in this sample may be carry-over from other donors' samples.

This clonotype was seen ten or more times. The chain couples TRBV7-2 to TRBJ2-3; D unclear. V was pared by 0 bases and J by 1 base, with 2 bases between. The CDR3 runs to 13 residues. CDR1 SGHTA and CDR2 FQGNSA come from the germline V gene. The CDR3 loop is CASSLARTDTQYF. The CDR3 coding sequence is TGTGCCAGCAGCTTAGCGCGCACAGATACGCAGTATTTT.

V is TRBV7-9 and J is TRBJ2-5, with TRBD1 matching over 7 bases. The CDR3 spans 16 residues. The V gene's germline CDR1 is SEHNR and CDR2 FQNEAQ (reference sequence). After removal of 1 base from V and 6 bases from J, the junction contained 11 bases not matched to a gene. The CDR3 is CASSLGGTGVDQTQYF. In nucleotides, the CDR3 is TGTGCCAGCAGCTTAGGAGGAACAGGGGTAGACCAGACCCAGTACTTC.

This clonotype showed up many times. V is TRBV19 and J is TRBJ1-5; D unclear. The CDR3 length is 16 residues. Per germline, CDR1 LNHDA and CDR2 SQIVND (reference sequence). V lost 3 bases and J 0 bases, leaving 12 bases between the germline ends. In DNA, the CDR3 is TGTGCCAGTAGTATGAGTGCCTTTTATAGCAATCAGCCCCAGCATTTT. Amino acid sequence: CASSMSAFYSNQPQHF.

This clonotype was seen repeatedly, ten times or more. The rearrangement uses TRBV7-8 and TRBJ1-6, with D possibly TRBD1 on 5 matching bases. CDR1 and CDR2 (germline): SGHVS, FQNEAQ. Trimming took off 5 bases at V and 6 bases at J, with 14 bases between the two ends. The CDR3 extends over 15 amino acids. DNA of the CDR3: TGTGCCAGCAGCCGCCCGGGACCGATTAATTCACCCCTCCACTTT. The encoded protein is CASSRPGPINSPLHF.

As concerns this clonotype: The CDR3 carries no conserved terminal phenylalanine or tryptophan, so it likely arises from a read error. The DNA is left out, because the CDR3 cannot be placed on it with certainty; the CDR3 is given as TCRdb lists it. This chain uses TRBV5-1 with TRBJ1-1; the table assigns TRBD1, which was not confirmed against the DNA. A total of 10 residues make up the CDR3, ends included. The V gene's germline CDR1 is SGHRS and CDR2 YFSETQ. CDR3 sequence reads: CASNPNRRTT.

This clonotype was detected many times. The CDR3 DNA reads TGTGCCAGCAGTTATGAAGACCCTTTAGATACGCAGTATTTT. Encoded protein: CASSYEDPLDTQYF. V usage is TRBV11-2 and J usage is TRBJ2-3; the D is unclear. With 6 bases removed from V and 5 bases from J, the gap between germline ends came to 15 bases. CDR3 length: 14 residues. Germline V gives CDR1 SGHAT, CDR2 FQNNGV.

The genes are TRBV3-1 and TRBJ1-1, with D tentatively TRBD1 (6 bases). The V and J ends lost 4 bases and 11 bases respectively, with 17 bases between them. The CDR3 runs to 13 residues. In germline, CDR1 is LGHDT, CDR2 YNNKEL (reference sequence). The chain's CDR3 is CASSPGQPRGAFF. In DNA, the CDR3 is TGTGCCAGCAGCCCGGGACAACCGCGTGGGGCTTTCTTT.

There are a few counts of this clonotype. The conserved phenylalanine or tryptophan normally closing the CDR3 is absent here, so this likely arose from a read error. The chain recombines TRBV9 with TRBJ2-1; a possible D gene is TRBD2 (6 bases). The CDR3 totals 13 residues. The germline gives CDR1 SGDLS, CDR2 YYNGEE. Between the trimmed V and J ends, which lost 6 bases and 9 bases, there was a span of 16 bases. In DNA, the CDR3 is TGTGCCAGCAACCCCGGGAGTCGGGGTGAGCAGTTCTCC. This encodes CASNPGSRGEQFS.

At least ten counts were recorded for this clonotype. The chain couples TRBV2 to TRBJ1-6, with 10 bases matching TRBD1. The CDR3 spans 15 residues. Per the germline V gene, CDR1 is SNHLY and CDR2 is FYNNEI. The J segment lost 7 bases and the V segment lost 6 bases, leaving 6 bases of the junction unmatched. In nucleotides, the CDR3 is TGTGCCAGCAGCCCGGACAGGGGGTACAATTCACCCCTCCACTTT. This encodes CASSPDRGYNSPLHF.

Concerning this clonotype: This clone may be a read error of a much larger clone one base away. The chain has TRBV5-8 and TRBJ2-3, with TRBD1 identical over 10 bases. This CDR3 region has 14 residues. CDR1 and CDR2 from the germline V gene are SGHTS and YDEGEE. The CDR3 spells CASSWDRGTDTRYF. The CDR3 region has the DNA TGTGCCAGCAGCTGGGACAGGGGAACAGATACGCGGTATTTT. Based on the CDR3 plus reference TRBV5-8 and TRBJ2-3, the full variable domain is EAGVTQSPTHLIKTRGQQATLRCSPISGHTSVYWYQQALGLGLQFLLWYDEGEERNRGNFPPRFSGRQFPNYSSELNVNALELEDSALYLCASSWDRGTDTRYFGPGTRLTVL.

This clonotype was detected many times. The gene calls are TRBV20-1 and TRBJ1-4, with a weak D call TRBD1 (6 bases). The CDR3 totals 14 residues. Germline-derived CDR1 and CDR2 are DFQATT and SNEGSKA (reference sequence). V was cut by 5 bases and J by 10 bases, with 20 bases left in between. The CDR3 loop reads CSASKGETPGKLFF. Written as DNA, the CDR3 is TGCAGTGCTTCTAAGGGGGAGACACCTGGAAAACTGTTTTTT.

The V gene is TRBV2, the J gene TRBJ1-2; 11 positions match TRBD1. The V gene's germline CDR1 is SNHLY and CDR2 FYNNEI. The V gene end was trimmed by 2 bases and the J gene end by 3 bases; junction bases not matched to a gene: 2. The CDR3 is 15 amino acids. The CDR3 DNA follows: TGTGCCAGCAGTGAAACGGGACAGGGGGACTATGGCTACACCTTC. Translation: CASSETGQGDYGYTF.

This sequence joins TRBV27 and TRBJ2-1, with TRBD1 matching 9 bases. Germline CDR1 reads MNHEY; CDR2 reads SMNVEV (reference sequence). This CDR3 comprises 18 residues. The ends lost 5 bases at V and 6 bases at J; junction bases unmatched: 17. CDR3 nucleotides: TGTGCCAGCAGTCCCCGTAGGACAGGGGAAGAGGGCCTCAATGAGCAGTTCTTC. Encoded protein: CASSPRRTGEEGLNEQFF.

This clonotype was seen just once. The gene calls are TRBV2 and TRBJ1-4; TRBD1 might be the D (5 bases). The V gene lost 7 bases and the J gene lost 5 bases, with 11 bases spanning the gap. The CDR3 contains 13 residues. Germline-derived CDR1 and CDR2 are SNHLY and FYNNEI. CDR3 nucleotide sequence: TGTGCCAGCACGAGGGGTTGGAATGAAAAACTGTTTTTT. Residues: CASTRGWNEKLFF.

The chain combines TRBV15 with TRBJ2-1; D gene uncertain. The germline CDR1 and CDR2 sequences are LNHNV and YYDKDF (reference sequence). The CDR3 covers 13 residues. V gave up 3 bases and J gave up 8 bases, with 11 bases separating them. The DNA for the CDR3 is TGTGCCACCAGCAGGAGTTATTTGGATGAGCAGTTCTTC. It encodes CATSRSYLDEQFF.

In the case of this clonotype: A clone one base away is much larger, so this may be a read error. The V call is TRBV6-5, the J call TRBJ1-3; 7 positions match TRBD1. This CDR3 comprises 15 residues. V was pared by 6 bases and J by 3 bases, with 8 bases of the junction left unmatched. Germline CDR1 and CDR2: MNHEY and SVGAGI. Here the CDR3 DNA reads TGTGCCAGCAGGCCGACAGGGTCCCTTGGAAACACCATATATTTT. As protein: CASRPTGSLGNTIYF.

This clonotype was seen ten or more times. The chain uses TRBV9 and TRBJ2-3; 10 nucleotides line up with TRBD2. V was pared by 3 bases and J by 5 bases, with 12 bases of the junction left unmatched. CDR3 size: 17 residues. Per germline, CDR1 SGDLS and CDR2 YYNGEE. CDR3 nucleotides: TGTGCCAGCAGCGACCTCCCTGGGACTAGCGAGGGAGATACGCAGTATTTT. Translating it yields CASSDLPGTSEGDTQYF.

This clonotype was observed a single time. A much larger clone sits a single nucleotide away, making a read error possible. This CDR3 fails to terminate in the conserved phenylalanine or tryptophan, so it likely reflects a read error. This rearrangement joins TRBV7-2 to TRBJ2-1; 8 nucleotides line up with TRBD2. J gave up 1 base and V 3 bases, and 23 bases lay outside the gene matches. The CDR3 length is 22 residues. Germline V gene lookup returns CDR1 SGHTA and CDR2 FQGNSA. CDR3 in amino acids: CASSFSLQRGMSRIYSYNEQFY. CDR3 DNA: TGTGCCAGCAGCTTTTCCCTACAGCGGGGGATGTCTCGCATTTATTCCTACAATGAGCAGTTCTAC.

The rearrangement joins TRBV2 to TRBJ1-4; 7 nucleotides align to TRBD1. The CDR3 spans 13 residues. V was pared by 4 bases and J by 8 bases, with 4 bases of the junction left unmatched. Germline loops: CDR1 SNHLY, CDR2 FYNNEI. The CDR3 bases are TGTGCCAGCAGTGGACAGGGAAGGGAAAAACTGTTTTTT. Translating it yields CASSGQGREKLFF. The variable domain in full, completed from reference TRBV2 and TRBJ1-4, reads EPEVTQTPSHQVTQMGQEVILRCVPISNHLYFYWYRQILGQKVEFLVSFYNNEISEKSEIFDDQFSVERPDGSNFTLKIRSTKLEDSAMYFCASSGQGREKLFFGSGTQLSVL.

This clonotype came up many times. This rearrangement joins TRBV5-1 to TRBJ1-2; possible D gene TRBD1, 5 bases. The length of the CDR3 is 14 residues. Germline-derived CDR1 and CDR2 are SGHRS and YFSETQ. V dropped 3 bases and J dropped 3 bases, with 12 bases sitting between them. CDR3 DNA sequence: TGCGCCAGCAGCTGGCAGGGAGGGGACTATGGCTACACCTTC. It yields the protein CASSWQGGDYGYTF.

This clonotype was seen at least ten times. The rearrangement uses TRBV5-8 and TRBJ2-1; no definite D call. This CDR3 spans 13 amino acids. V lost 2 bases to trimming and J lost 7 bases, with 10 bases between them. CDR1 and CDR2 from the germline V gene are SGHTS and YDEGEE. The CDR3 loop reads CASSFGPRNEQFF. The CDR3 nucleotides are TGTGCCAGCAGCTTTGGTCCACGGAATGAGCAGTTCTTC.